This T cell receptor (beta chain) was recovered during a study of OX40 agonist ivuxolimab in advanced cancers. Study background: Dose-escalation patients suffered from hepatocellular carcinoma, melanoma, renal cell or head and neck cancer. Study results and caveats: A proportion of nonresponders additionally exhibited low normalized T-cell clonal expansion. Clones of CD4+ and CD8+ blood T cells grew by week 6 at doses of 0.1 to 3.0 mg/kg.

Details on this clone: Antigen specificity is unknown.

V shed 5 bases and J shed 0 bases, with 10 bases lying between them. The CDR3 has 15 residues. The germline V gene encodes CDR1 SEHNR and CDR2 FQNEAQ (reference sequence). TCRdb's table, derived via immunoSEQ multiplex PCR, lists solely in-frame clones and lacks some. The sample records over 95,000 clones, around 90% being singletons. The chain links TRBV7-9 to TRBJ2-2, with D unresolved. This TCR derives from an adult with an advanced solid tumor such as melanoma, head and neck, liver or kidney cancer. The sequencing used CD4+ or CD8+ T cells sorted from blood, collected in a trial of the OX40 agonist ivuxolimab. CDR3 residues: CASSRWRTNTGELFF. The DNA for the CDR3 is TGTGCCAGCAGCCGATGGCGAACGAACACCGGGGAGCTGTTTTTT.